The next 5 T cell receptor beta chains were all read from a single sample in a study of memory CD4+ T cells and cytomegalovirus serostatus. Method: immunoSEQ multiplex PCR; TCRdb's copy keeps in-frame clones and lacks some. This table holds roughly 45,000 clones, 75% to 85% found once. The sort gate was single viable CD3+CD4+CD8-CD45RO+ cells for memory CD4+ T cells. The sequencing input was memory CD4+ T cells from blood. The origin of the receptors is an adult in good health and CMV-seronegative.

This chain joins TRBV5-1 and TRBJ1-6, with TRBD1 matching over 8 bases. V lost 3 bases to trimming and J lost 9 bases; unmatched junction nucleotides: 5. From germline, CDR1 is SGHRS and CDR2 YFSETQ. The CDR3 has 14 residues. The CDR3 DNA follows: TGCGCCAGCAGCTCGGGACAGGCGAGTTCACCCCTCCACTTT. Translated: CASSSGQASSPLHF.

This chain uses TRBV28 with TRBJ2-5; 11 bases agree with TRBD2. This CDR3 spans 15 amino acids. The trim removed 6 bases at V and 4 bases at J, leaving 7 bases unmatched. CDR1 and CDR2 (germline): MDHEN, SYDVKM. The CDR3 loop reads CASSLPTSGAETQYF. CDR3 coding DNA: TGTGCCAGCAGCCTTCCGACTAGCGGGGCAGAGACCCAGTACTTC. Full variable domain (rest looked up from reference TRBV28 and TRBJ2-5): DVKVTQSSRYLVKRTGEKVFLECVQDMDHENMFWYRQDPGLGLRLIYFSYDVKMKEKGDIPEGYSVSREKKERFSLILESASTNQTSMYLCASSLPTSGAETQYFGPGTRLLVL.

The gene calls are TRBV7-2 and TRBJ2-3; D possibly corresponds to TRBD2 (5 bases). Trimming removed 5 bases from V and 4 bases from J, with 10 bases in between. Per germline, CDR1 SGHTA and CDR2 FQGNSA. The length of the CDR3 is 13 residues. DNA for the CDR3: TGTGCCAGCAGCCAATGGACTGCAGATACGCAGTATTTT. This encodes CASSQWTADTQYF.

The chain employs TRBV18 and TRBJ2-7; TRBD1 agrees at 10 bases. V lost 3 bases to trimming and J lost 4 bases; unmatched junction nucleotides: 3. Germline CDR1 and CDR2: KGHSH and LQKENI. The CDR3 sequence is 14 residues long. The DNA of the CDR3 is TGTGCCAGCTCACCGGACAGGGGGTTGTACGAGCAGTACTTC. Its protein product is CASSPDRGLYEQYF.

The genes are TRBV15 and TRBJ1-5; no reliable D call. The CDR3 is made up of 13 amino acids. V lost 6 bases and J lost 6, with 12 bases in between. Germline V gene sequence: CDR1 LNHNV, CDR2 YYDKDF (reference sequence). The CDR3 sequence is CATRDPGSQPQHF. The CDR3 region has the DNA TGTGCCACCAGAGACCCCGGGAGTCAGCCCCAGCATTTT.